This TCR beta chain derives from a study of shared clonotypes between healthy human individuals. Study-wide results and caveats: Relative to clonotypes present in all four donors, those not shared had lower generation probabilities. Investigators expected sequencing depth to affect clonotype sharing among donors.

Donors were healthy HIV-negative adults without recently reported acute infections or vaccinations. Everyone who donated was a Caucasian adult who lived in Nashville, Tennessee. TCRdb's table, derived via immunoSEQ multiplex PCR, lists solely in-frame clones and lacks some. The data show some 790,000 clones, 72% seen once. On this clone: The antigen is undetermined.

This CDR3 is 17 amino acids long. The V end was cut by 2 bases, the J end by 4 bases, with 18 bases between. The V gene's germline CDR1 is LNHNV and CDR2 YYDKDF (reference sequence). The receptor's source is a woman in her twenties or thirties in good health. The V gene is TRBV15, the J gene TRBJ1-5, with D possibly being TRBD1 (5 bases). Sequencing was done on a sample of memory CD4+ T cells sorted from blood. Noted subset: CD45RA-negative fraction. The CDR3 spells CATSRSLDSNFNQPQHF. The CDR3 region has the DNA TGTGCCACCAGCAGATCTCTCGACAGTAACTTTAATCAGCCCCAGCATTTT. The variable domain in full, completed from reference TRBV15 and TRBJ1-5, reads DAMVIQNPRYQVTQFGKPVTLSCSQTLNHNVMYWYQQKSSQAPKLLFHYYDKDFNNEADTPDNFQSRRPNTSFCFLDIRSPGLGDTAMYLCATSRSLDSNFNQPQHFGDGTRLSIL.